This passage covers 32 T cell receptor beta chains from one sample sequenced in a study of cytomegalovirus exposure and HLA in healthy donors. The assay was immunoSEQ multiplex PCR, and TCRdb's table has in-frame clones only and misses some. This table holds about 97,000 clones, about 95% found once. The sample taken for sequencing was PBMCs. The receptors come from a woman under 30 in good health and CMV-seronegative.

This chain uses TRBV18 with TRBJ1-5, with 11 nucleotides matching TRBD1. Trimming took 6 bases from V and 10 from J; bases not matched to a gene: 8. The CDR3 runs to 14 residues. CDR1 KGHSH and CDR2 LQKENI come from the germline V gene. As DNA, the CDR3 is TGTGCCAGCTCCCTCGGGACAGGGGGAGGACCCCAGCATTTT. This translates into CASSLGTGGGPQHF.

The CDR3 is CATSPGQGSMEPQHF. CDR3 nucleotides: TGTGCCACCAGCCCAGGCCAGGGGAGCATGGAGCCCCAGCATTTT. The rearrangement links TRBV15 to TRBJ1-5, with TRBD1 as a possible D gene (6 bases). CDR1 and CDR2 (germline): LNHNV, YYDKDF (reference sequence). CDR3 length equals 15 residues. Between the trimmed V and J ends, which lost 5 bases and 8 bases, there was a span of 19 bases.

This clone was seen once. This chain joins TRBV30 and TRBJ1-6; 10 bases align to TRBD1. J lost 3 bases, V lost 4 bases, and 6 bases had no gene match. The CDR3 length is 16 residues. Looked up from germline, CDR1 is GTSNPN and CDR2 is SVGIG (reference sequence). CDR3 nucleotide sequence: TGTGCCTGGAACCGGGACAGGGGCCTCTATAATTCACCCCTCCACTTT. As protein: CAWNRDRGLYNSPLHF.

This clone was seen only once. The chain combines TRBV9 with TRBJ1-3, with D uncertain. The germline V gene encodes CDR1 SGDLS and CDR2 YYNGEE. V lost 4 bases and J lost 4, with 6 bases in between. The CDR3 loop spans 12 amino acids. The CDR3 DNA is TGTGCCAGCAGCCAGGTGGGAAACACCATATATTTT. It translates to CASSQVGNTIYF.

The J gene is TRBJ1-1, the V gene TRBV6-1, with 8 bases aligning to TRBD1. After removal of 4 bases from V and 5 bases from J, the junction contained 9 bases not matched to a gene. CDR1 is MNHNS and CDR2 is SASEGT in the germline V gene. This CDR3 has 15 residues. The CDR3 coding sequence is TGTGCCAGCAGTGGGTTGCCGGACAGGGCAACTGAAGCTTTCTTT. Translated, it gives CASSGLPDRATEAFF.

The CDR3 bases are TGTGCCAGTAGTTTATCAGGTCAGGGCCAGCCCCAGCATTTT. Translation gives CASSLSGQGQPQHF. The chain is built from TRBV19 and TRBJ1-5; TRBD1 is a possible D gene (5 bases). CDR3 length: 14 amino acids. CDR1 and CDR2 from the germline V gene are LNHDA and SQIVND (reference sequence). Trimming removed 5 bases from V and 7 bases from J, with 15 bases in between.

This rearrangement joins TRBV18 to TRBJ1-6, with 8 bases aligning to TRBD1. CDR1 KGHSH and CDR2 LQKENI come from the germline V gene. Germline trimming cut 1 base from V and 7 bases from J; bases unmatched to any gene: 3. This CDR3 spans 15 amino acids. The CDR3 loop reads CASSPQGQDNSPLHF. The CDR3 DNA is TGTGCCAGCTCACCACAGGGACAGGACAATTCACCCCTCCACTTT.

J is TRBJ1-5 and V is TRBV5-5, with D perhaps matching TRBD1 (5 bases). This CDR3 is 14 amino acids long. Germline V CDR1 and CDR2: SGHKS, YYEKEE (reference sequence). Trimming took off 4 bases at V and 7 bases at J, with 15 bases between the two ends. The CDR3 here is CASSEDMNRQPQHF. As DNA, the CDR3 is TGTGCCAGCAGCGAGGACATGAACCGGCAGCCCCAGCATTTT.

This sequence joins TRBV13 and TRBJ1-2, with D hard to call. CDR1 is PRHDT, CDR2 FYEKMQ, per germline (reference sequence). CDR3 length: 11 residues. The V end lost 8 bases, the J end lost 8 bases, and 12 bases lay between the germline ends. The CDR3 reads CASGVSGGYTF. The CDR3 DNA sequence: TGTGCCAGCGGAGTATCTGGGGGCTACACCTTC.

The V and J genes are TRBV7-9 and TRBJ2-3; 11 bases match TRBD2. The CDR3 totals 15 residues. The V gene end was trimmed by 5 bases and the J gene end by 6 bases; junction bases not matched to a gene: 7. Germline CDR1 reads SEHNR; CDR2 reads FQNEAQ (reference sequence). The CDR3 region is CASSPGTSGVDTQYF. The CDR3 nucleotides read TGTGCCAGCAGCCCCGGGACTAGCGGTGTGGATACGCAGTATTTT.

The CDR3 sequence: CSASDGGTYEQYF. The CDR3 coding sequence is TGCAGCGCGTCGGACGGGGGTACCTACGAGCAGTACTTC. This chain joins TRBV29-1 and TRBJ2-7, with a weak D call TRBD2 (6 bases). This CDR3 is 13 amino acids long. V gave up 7 bases and J gave up 2 bases, with 15 bases separating them. Germline CDR1 reads SQVTM; CDR2 reads ANQGSEA.

The rearrangement links TRBV6-5 to TRBJ2-2, with 7 positions matching TRBD1. This CDR3 is built from 14 residues. Germline CDR1 and CDR2: MNHEY and SVGAGI. The ends lost 5 bases at V and 3 bases at J; junction bases unmatched: 3. CDR3 DNA: TGTGCCAGCAGTACAGGGACAGACACCGGGGAGCTGTTTTTT. This codes for CASSTGTDTGELFF.

This clone has just one count. The chain employs TRBV5-1 and TRBJ2-1; TRBD2 matches 11 bases. The CDR3 is 17 residues long. CDR1 and CDR2 (germline): SGHRS, YFSETQ. With 0 bases clipped from V and 6 bases from J, the junction kept 8 bases outside the gene matches. In nucleotides, the CDR3 is TGCGCCAGCAGCTTGGGGCTAGCGGGAGGCCAGGGCAATGAGCAGTTCTTC. It translates to CASSLGLAGGQGNEQFF. Variable domain in full (rest from reference TRBV5-1 and TRBJ2-1): KAGVTQTPRYLIKTRGQQVTLSCSPISGHRSVSWYQQTPGQGLQFLFEYFSETQRNKGNFPGRFSGRQFSNSRSEMNVSTLELGDSALYLCASSLGLAGGQGNEQFFGPGTRLTVL.

CDR3 nucleotide sequence: TGTGCCAGCAGCGTTGGCCGCATCGGAGACACTGAAGCTTTCTTT. Translated: CASSVGRIGDTEAFF. The chain recombines TRBV9 with TRBJ1-1; D unresolved. Germline CDR1 and CDR2: SGDLS and YYNGEE. The CDR3 has 15 amino acids. V dropped 2 bases and J dropped 3 bases, with 14 bases sitting between them.

The chain recombines TRBV25-1 with TRBJ2-7; D is uncertain. Trimming shortened V by 5 bases and J by 0 bases, and 8 bases separated the two germline ends. The CDR3 is 13 residues long. Germline loops: CDR1 MGHDK, CDR2 SYGVNS. The CDR3 bases are TGTGCCAGCAGTCCCCCTAGCTCCTACGAGCAGTACTTC. Protein product: CASSPPSSYEQYF.

The chain has TRBV7-8 and TRBJ1-5; 8 bases are a match to TRBD1. With 5 bases clipped from V and 3 bases from J, the junction kept 3 bases outside the gene matches. The germline V gene encodes CDR1 SGHVS and CDR2 FQNEAQ. The CDR3 has 14 amino acids. The CDR3 DNA is TGTGCCAGCAGCCCGGACAGGGTCAATCAGCCCCAGCATTTT. It translates to CASSPDRVNQPQHF.

The rearrangement joins TRBV28 to TRBJ1-5, with 12 bases fitting TRBD1. Germline loops: CDR1 MDHEN, CDR2 SYDVKM. The junction had 13 bases not matched to a gene; V was cut back by 6 bases and J by 7 bases. This CDR3 has 17 residues. CDR3 residues: CASRLNPGTGGSQPQHF. DNA for the CDR3: TGTGCCAGCAGGTTAAACCCCGGGACAGGGGGCAGCCAGCCCCAGCATTTT.

A single count supports this clone. The chain employs TRBV5-5 and TRBJ1-1; TRBD1 matches 7 bases. Germline loops: CDR1 SGHKS, CDR2 YYEKEE (reference sequence). The trim removed 0 bases at V and 12 bases at J, leaving 14 bases unmatched. The CDR3 has 15 residues. The CDR3 region has the DNA TGTGCCAGCAGCTTGGTAAGGGGGCGGTATAGTGGTACTTTCTTT. This encodes CASSLVRGRYSGTFF.

The rearrangement uses TRBV2 and TRBJ1-1; weak D call: TRBD1 (5 bases). Trimming shortened V by 3 bases and J by 5 bases, and 10 bases separated the two germline ends. This CDR3 region has 13 residues. CDR1 is SNHLY and CDR2 is FYNNEI in the germline V gene. The CDR3 nucleotides are TGTGCCAGCAGTGAGGGCAGGGAAACTGAAGCTTTCTTT. Protein: CASSEGRETEAFF.

The chain employs TRBV4-1 and TRBJ1-2; 9 positions match TRBD1. Germline values: CDR1 MGHRA, CDR2 YSYEKL. Germline trimming cut 1 base from V and 3 bases from J; bases unmatched to any gene: 3. There are 15 residues in the CDR3. DNA of the CDR3: TGCGCCAGCAGCCAAGTCACAGGGGGCGACTATGGCTACACCTTC. Amino acids: CASSQVTGGDYGYTF.

The rearrangement joins TRBV5-1 to TRBJ2-1; TRBD2 aligns across 9 bases. V gave up 2 bases and J gave up 4 bases; unmatched junction bases: 4. This CDR3 spans 15 amino acids. Germline CDR1 reads SGHRS; CDR2 reads YFSETQ. In DNA form, the CDR3 reads TGCGCCAGCAGCTTTACTAGCGGGCGATACAATGAGCAGTTCTTC. Amino acid sequence: CASSFTSGRYNEQFF. The whole variable domain, filled in from reference TRBV5-1 and TRBJ2-1, reads KAGVTQTPRYLIKTRGQQVTLSCSPISGHRSVSWYQQTPGQGLQFLFEYFSETQRNKGNFPGRFSGRQFSNSRSEMNVSTLELGDSALYLCASSFTSGRYNEQFFGPGTRLTVL.

V is TRBV7-2 and J is TRBJ1-3, with TRBD1 matching 7 bases. V dropped 3 bases and J dropped 0; count of bases not matched to a gene: 2. Germline V lookup: CDR1 SGHTA, CDR2 FQGNSA. CDR3 size: 15 residues. CDR3 amino acids: CASSLTGSSGNTIYF. DNA for the CDR3: TGTGCCAGCAGCTTGACAGGGAGCTCTGGAAACACCATATATTTT.

The gene calls are TRBV10-3 and TRBJ1-2; D uncertain. Germline V gene data show CDR1 as ENHRY and CDR2 as SYGVKD. This CDR3 is built from 13 residues. V shed 4 bases and J shed 5 bases, with 11 bases lying between them. CDR3 region: CAISAAGDYGYTF. The CDR3 DNA is TGTGCCATCAGTGCAGCAGGCGATTATGGCTACACCTTC.

The chain has TRBV2 and TRBJ1-2; no definite D call. Germline CDR1 and CDR2: SNHLY and FYNNEI. V was shortened by 2 bases and J by 7 bases, with 8 bases between the two germline ends. This CDR3 region has 12 residues. In DNA, the CDR3 is TGTGCCAGCAGTGAAACAGTAGGTGGCTACACCTTC. Its translation is CASSETVGGYTF.

The CDR3 reads CASTPRRTQETQYF. CDR3 sequence (DNA): TGTGCCAGCACCCCACGCAGGACACAAGAGACCCAGTACTTC. The chain links TRBV2 to TRBJ2-5, with D possibly matching TRBD1 (5 bases). CDR1 SNHLY and CDR2 FYNNEI come from the germline V gene. CDR3 size: 14 residues. The germline V and J ends were trimmed by 7 bases and 2 bases, with 14 bases remaining between them.

J is TRBJ1-1 and V is TRBV6-5, with D hard to call. V was clipped by 2 bases and J by 9 bases, with 7 bases between them. The CDR3 extends over 11 amino acids. The V gene's germline CDR1 is MNHEY and CDR2 SVGAGI. The CDR3 DNA reads TGTGCCAGCAGTTACGGCCCTCAAGCTTTCTTT. This translates into CASSYGPQAFF.

V is TRBV5-6 and J is TRBJ2-2; TRBD1 is a possible D gene (6 bases). Germline V gives CDR1 SGHDT, CDR2 YYEEEE. With 4 bases removed from V and 4 bases from J, the gap between germline ends came to 14 bases. The CDR3 runs to 15 residues. The chain's CDR3 is CASSLRGWPTGELFF. In DNA form, the CDR3 reads TGTGCCAGCAGCCTCAGGGGCTGGCCCACCGGGGAGCTGTTTTTT.

J is TRBJ2-3 and V is TRBV7-8, with D hard to call. V lost 1 base to trimming and J lost 2 bases, with 4 bases between them. CDR3 length equals 13 residues. The germline V gene encodes CDR1 SGHVS and CDR2 FQNEAQ. CDR3 sequence (DNA): TGTGCCAGCAGCTTAGACTACACAGATACGCAGTATTTT. This translates into CASSLDYTDTQYF.

The chain combines TRBV11-1 with TRBJ2-7; TRBD1 aligns across 10 bases. After removal of 5 bases from V and 5 bases from J, the junction contained 6 bases not matched to a gene. Germline CDR1 SGHAT, CDR2 FQDESV (reference sequence). The CDR3 has 14 residues. CDR3 nucleotide sequence: TGTGCCAGCAGCCCCCGGGACAGGGGCCACGAGCAGTACTTC. The encoded protein is CASSPRDRGHEQYF.

On this clone itself: This likely comes from a read error, as the CDR3 has no conserved phenylalanine or tryptophan at its end. Because the CDR3's place on the DNA is in doubt, the DNA is left out and the CDR3 is given as listed by TCRdb. V usage is TRBV6-1 and J usage is TRBJ2-7; the table's D gene call, TRBD2, was not cross checked with the DNA. The CDR3 is 11 residues long, ends included. CDR1 is MNHNS and CDR2 is SASEGT in the germline V gene. CDR3 sequence reads: CASSEYGLISL.

The rearrangement joins TRBV5-1 to TRBJ2-7, with D perhaps TRBD1 (5 bases). V was shortened by 4 bases and J by 6 bases, with 17 bases between the two germline ends. Germline V gene lookup returns CDR1 SGHRS and CDR2 YFSETQ. The CDR3 is 14 residues long. CDR3 in DNA: TGCGCCAGCAGCATGACAGTCCTGACTGGCGAGCAGTACTTC. Protein product: CASSMTVLTGEQYF.

This chain uses TRBV7-2 with TRBJ2-7, with TRBD1 identical over 7 bases. V gave up 5 bases and J gave up 7 bases; unmatched junction bases: 20. CDR1 is SGHTA and CDR2 is FQGNSA in the germline V gene. The CDR3 is 17 residues long. CDR3 residues: CASSTSSGTDARREQYF. The DNA of the CDR3 is TGTGCCAGCAGCACCAGTTCCGGGACAGATGCCCGAAGGGAGCAGTACTTC.